This T cell receptor beta chain stems from a study of long-term antiretroviral therapy in people with HIV. The CDR3 is made up of 12 amino acids. Germline-derived CDR1 and CDR2 are SQVTM and ANQGSEA. Trimming removed 5 bases from V and 4 bases from J, with 9 bases in between. The run of the v3.0 immunoSEQ assay was at survey level. The repertoire was sequenced with immunoSEQ multiplex PCR; TCRdb's copy has only in-frame clones and lacks some. The data show tens of thousands of clones, around four fifths seen once. The receptor comes from a man between 35 and 55 years old with HIV. The rearrangement links TRBV29-1 to TRBJ2-1; maybe TRBD2 (6 bases). Sequencing used unsorted PBMCs, obtained 1.6 years after starting antiretroviral therapy. The CDR3 here is CSVMGLYNEQFF. CDR3 sequence (DNA): TGCAGCGTTATGGGACTTTACAATGAGCAGTTCTTC.